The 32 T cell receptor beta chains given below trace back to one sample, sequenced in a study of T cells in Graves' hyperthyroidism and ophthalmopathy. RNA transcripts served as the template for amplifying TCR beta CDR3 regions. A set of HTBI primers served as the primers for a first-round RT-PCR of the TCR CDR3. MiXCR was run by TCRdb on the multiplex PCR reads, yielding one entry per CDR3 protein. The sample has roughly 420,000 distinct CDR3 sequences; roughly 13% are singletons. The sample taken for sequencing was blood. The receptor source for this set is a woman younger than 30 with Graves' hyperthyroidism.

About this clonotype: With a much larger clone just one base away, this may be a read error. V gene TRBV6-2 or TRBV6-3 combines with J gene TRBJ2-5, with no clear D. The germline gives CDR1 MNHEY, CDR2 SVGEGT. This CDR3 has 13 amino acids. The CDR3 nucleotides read TGTGCCACGAGACTGAGCCCGCAAGGGACCCAGTACTTC. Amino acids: CATRLSPQGTQYF.

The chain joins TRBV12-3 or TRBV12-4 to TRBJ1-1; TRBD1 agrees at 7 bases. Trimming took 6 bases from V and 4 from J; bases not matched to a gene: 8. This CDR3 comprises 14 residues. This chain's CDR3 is CASRQGQAGTEAFF. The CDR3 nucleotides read TGTGCCAGCAGACAAGGACAGGCGGGCACTGAAGCTTTCTTT.

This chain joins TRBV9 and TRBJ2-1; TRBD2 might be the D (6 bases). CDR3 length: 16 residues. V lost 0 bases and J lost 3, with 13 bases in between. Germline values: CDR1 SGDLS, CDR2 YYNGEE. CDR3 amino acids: CASSVEAGRYYNEQFF. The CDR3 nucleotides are TGTGCCAGCAGCGTAGAAGCAGGGAGGTACTACAATGAGCAGTTCTTC.

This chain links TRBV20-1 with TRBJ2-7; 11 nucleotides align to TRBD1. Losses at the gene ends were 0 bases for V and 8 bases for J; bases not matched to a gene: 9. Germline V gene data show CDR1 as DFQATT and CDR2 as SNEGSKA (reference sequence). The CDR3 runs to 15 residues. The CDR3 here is CSARDAGTGGLKQYF. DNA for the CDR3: TGCAGTGCTAGAGACGCCGGGACAGGGGGGCTGAAGCAGTACTTC.

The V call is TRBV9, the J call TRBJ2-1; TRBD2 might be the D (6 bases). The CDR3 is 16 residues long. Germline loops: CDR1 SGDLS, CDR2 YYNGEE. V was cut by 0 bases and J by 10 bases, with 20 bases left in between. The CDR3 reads CASSVGSGVEAREQFF. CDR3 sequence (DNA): TGTGCCAGCAGCGTAGGATCGGGGGTCGAAGCACGCGAGCAGTTCTTC.

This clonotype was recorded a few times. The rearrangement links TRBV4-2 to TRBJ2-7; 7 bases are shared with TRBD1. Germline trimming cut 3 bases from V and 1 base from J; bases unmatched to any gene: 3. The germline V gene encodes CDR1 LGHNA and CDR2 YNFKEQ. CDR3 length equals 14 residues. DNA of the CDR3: TGTGCCAGCAGCCAGTCGGACAGGTCCTACGAGCAGTACTTC. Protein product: CASSQSDRSYEQYF.

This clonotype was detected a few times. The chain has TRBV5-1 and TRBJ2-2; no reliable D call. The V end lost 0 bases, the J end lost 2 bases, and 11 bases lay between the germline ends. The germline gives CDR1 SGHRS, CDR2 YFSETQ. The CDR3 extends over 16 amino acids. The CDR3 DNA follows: TGCGCCAGCAGCTTGGGCTCGTGGGTAAACACCGGGGAGCTGTTTTTT. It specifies CASSLGSWVNTGELFF.

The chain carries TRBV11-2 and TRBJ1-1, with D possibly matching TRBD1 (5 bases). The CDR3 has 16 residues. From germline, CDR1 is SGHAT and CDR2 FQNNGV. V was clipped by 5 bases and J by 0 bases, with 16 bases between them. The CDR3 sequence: CASSPFGGTMNTEAFF. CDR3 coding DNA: TGTGCCAGCAGCCCGTTCGGGGGGACCATGAACACTGAAGCTTTCTTT.

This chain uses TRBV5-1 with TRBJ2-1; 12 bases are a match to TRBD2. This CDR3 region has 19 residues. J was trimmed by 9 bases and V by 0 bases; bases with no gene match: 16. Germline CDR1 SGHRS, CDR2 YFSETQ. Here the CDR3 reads CASSLAAMKTSGSSGEQFF. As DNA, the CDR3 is TGCGCCAGCAGCTTGGCAGCTATGAAGACTAGCGGGAGCTCTGGTGAGCAGTTCTTC.

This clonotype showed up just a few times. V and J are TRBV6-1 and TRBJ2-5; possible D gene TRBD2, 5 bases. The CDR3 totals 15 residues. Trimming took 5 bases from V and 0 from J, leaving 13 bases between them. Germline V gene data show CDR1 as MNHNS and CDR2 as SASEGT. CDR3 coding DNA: TGTGCCAGCAGTACCGGAGGATCGTACCAAGAGACCCAGTACTTC. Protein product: CASSTGGSYQETQYF.

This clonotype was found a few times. The DNA of the CDR3 is TGCGCCAGCAGCCAAGTTGGGGGGACAGGGGAACATCAAGCCCTCCACTTT. Encoded protein: CASSQVGGTGEHQALHF. The chain is built from TRBV4-1 and TRBJ1-6; 10 positions match TRBD1. CDR3 length equals 17 residues. V lost 1 base, J lost 14 bases, and 14 bases stayed unmatched. In germline, CDR1 is MGHRA, CDR2 YSYEKL.

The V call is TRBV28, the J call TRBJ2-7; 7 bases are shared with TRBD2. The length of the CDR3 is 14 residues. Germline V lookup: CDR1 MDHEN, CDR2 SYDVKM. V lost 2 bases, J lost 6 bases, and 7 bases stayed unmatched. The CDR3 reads CASSLRREAIEQYF. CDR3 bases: TGTGCCAGCAGTTTACGTCGGGAGGCAATCGAGCAGTACTTC.

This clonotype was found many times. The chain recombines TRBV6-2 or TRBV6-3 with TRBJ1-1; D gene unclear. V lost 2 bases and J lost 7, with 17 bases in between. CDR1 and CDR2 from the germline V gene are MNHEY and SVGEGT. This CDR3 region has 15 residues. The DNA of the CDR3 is TGTGCCAGCAGTTACCCACAGACTCCGTTGAGTGAAGCTTTCTTT. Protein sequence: CASSYPQTPLSEAFF.

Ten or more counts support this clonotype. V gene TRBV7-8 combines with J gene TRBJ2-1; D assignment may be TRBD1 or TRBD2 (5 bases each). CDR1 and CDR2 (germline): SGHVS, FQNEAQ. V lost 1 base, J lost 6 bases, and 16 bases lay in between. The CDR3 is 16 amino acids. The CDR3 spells CASSLGSLGESNEQFF. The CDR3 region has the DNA TGTGCCAGCAGCTTAGGTTCTCTGGGGGAGAGCAATGAGCAGTTCTTC.

The CDR3 sequence is CASSLFAVLNTEAFF. The CDR3 DNA reads as TGTGCCAGCAGCTTGTTTGCAGTTCTAAACACTGAAGCTTTCTTT. This chain uses TRBV5-8 with TRBJ1-1; D is unresolved. Trimming cost V 1 base and J 2 bases, with 12 bases left between them. Germline V lookup: CDR1 SGHTS, CDR2 YDEGEE. CDR3 length: 15 amino acids.

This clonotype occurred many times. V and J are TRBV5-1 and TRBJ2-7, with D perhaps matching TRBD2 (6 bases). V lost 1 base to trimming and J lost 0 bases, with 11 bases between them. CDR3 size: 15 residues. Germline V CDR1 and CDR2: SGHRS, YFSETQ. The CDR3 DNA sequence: TGCGCCAGCAGCTTGCGCGGGGCAAGCTCCTACGAGCAGTACTTC. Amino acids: CASSLRGASSYEQYF.

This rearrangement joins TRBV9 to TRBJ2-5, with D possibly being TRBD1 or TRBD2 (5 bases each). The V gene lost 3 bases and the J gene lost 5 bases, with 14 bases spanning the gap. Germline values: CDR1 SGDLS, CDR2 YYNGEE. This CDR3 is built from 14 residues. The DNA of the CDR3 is TGTGCCAGCAGCGAGGGGAGAATGGGGGAGACCCAGTACTTC. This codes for CASSEGRMGETQYF.

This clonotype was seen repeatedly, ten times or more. The CDR3 region has the DNA TGCGCCAGCAGCCAAGATCCCTATGGCTACACCTTC. As protein: CASSQDPYGYTF. The chain couples TRBV4-3 to TRBJ1-2; D gene ambiguous. This CDR3 comprises 12 residues. V was shortened by 0 bases and J by 4 bases, with 3 bases between the two germline ends. Germline V lookup: CDR1 LGHNA, CDR2 YSLEER.

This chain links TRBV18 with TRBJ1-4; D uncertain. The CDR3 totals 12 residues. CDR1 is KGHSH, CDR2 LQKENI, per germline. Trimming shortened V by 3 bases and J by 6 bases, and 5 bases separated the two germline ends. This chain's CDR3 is CASSPFDEKLFF. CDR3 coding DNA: TGTGCCAGCTCACCTTTTGATGAAAAACTGTTTTTT.

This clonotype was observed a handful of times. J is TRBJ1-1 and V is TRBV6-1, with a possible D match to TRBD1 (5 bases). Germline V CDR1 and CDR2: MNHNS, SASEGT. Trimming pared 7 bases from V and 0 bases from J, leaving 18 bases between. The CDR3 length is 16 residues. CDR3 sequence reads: CASKYQPLDMNTEAFF. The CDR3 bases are TGTGCCAGCAAGTATCAGCCTTTGGACATGAACACTGAAGCTTTCTTT.

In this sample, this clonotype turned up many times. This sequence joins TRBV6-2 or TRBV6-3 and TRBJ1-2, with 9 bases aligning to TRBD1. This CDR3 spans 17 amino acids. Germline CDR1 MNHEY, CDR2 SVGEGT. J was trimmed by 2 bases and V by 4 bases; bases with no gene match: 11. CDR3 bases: TGTGCCAGCAGTTTCTCATCCGTCGGGACAGGGAACTATGGCTACACCTTC. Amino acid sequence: CASSFSSVGTGNYGYTF.

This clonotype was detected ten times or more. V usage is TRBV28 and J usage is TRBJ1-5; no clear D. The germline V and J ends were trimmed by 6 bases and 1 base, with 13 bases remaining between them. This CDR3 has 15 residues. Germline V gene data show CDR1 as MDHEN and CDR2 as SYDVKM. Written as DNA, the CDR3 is TGTGCCAGCAGCCATTCGGAAGAAAGCAATCAGCCCCAGCATTTT. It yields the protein CASSHSEESNQPQHF.

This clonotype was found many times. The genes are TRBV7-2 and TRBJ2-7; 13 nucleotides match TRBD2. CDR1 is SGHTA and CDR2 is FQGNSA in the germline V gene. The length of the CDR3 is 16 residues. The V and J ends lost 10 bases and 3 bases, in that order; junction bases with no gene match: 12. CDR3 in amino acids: CATTLTSGRFGYEQYF. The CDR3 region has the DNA TGTGCCACCACACTGACTAGCGGGAGGTTTGGCTACGAGCAGTACTTC. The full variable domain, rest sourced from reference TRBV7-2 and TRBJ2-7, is GAGVSQSPSNKVTEKGKDVELRCDPISGHTALYWYRQSLGQGLEFLIYFQGNSAPDKSGLPSDRFSAERTGGSVSTLTIQRTQQEDSAVYLCATTLTSGRFGYEQYFGPGTRLTVT.

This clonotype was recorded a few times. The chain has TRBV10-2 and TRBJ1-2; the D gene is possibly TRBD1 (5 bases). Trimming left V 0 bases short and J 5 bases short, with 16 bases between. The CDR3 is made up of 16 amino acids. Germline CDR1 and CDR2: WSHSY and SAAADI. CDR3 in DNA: TGCGCCAGCAGTGAGTCGAGGAGACAGAACCCATATGGCTACACCTTC. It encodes CASSESRRQNPYGYTF.

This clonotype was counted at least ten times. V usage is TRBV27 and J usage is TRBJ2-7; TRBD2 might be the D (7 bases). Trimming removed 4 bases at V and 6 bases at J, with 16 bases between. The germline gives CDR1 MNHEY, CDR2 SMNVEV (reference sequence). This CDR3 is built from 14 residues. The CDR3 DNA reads TGTGCCAGCAGTTGGGGGGGGGCCGCTTCCGAGCAGTACTTC. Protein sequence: CASSWGGAASEQYF.

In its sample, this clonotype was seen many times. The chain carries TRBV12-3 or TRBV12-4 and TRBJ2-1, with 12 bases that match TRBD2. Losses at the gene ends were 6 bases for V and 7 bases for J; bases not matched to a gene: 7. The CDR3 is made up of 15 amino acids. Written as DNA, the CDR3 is TGTGCCAGCAGCGAACTAGCGGGAGGCCCGAATGAGCAGTTCTTC. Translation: CASSELAGGPNEQFF.

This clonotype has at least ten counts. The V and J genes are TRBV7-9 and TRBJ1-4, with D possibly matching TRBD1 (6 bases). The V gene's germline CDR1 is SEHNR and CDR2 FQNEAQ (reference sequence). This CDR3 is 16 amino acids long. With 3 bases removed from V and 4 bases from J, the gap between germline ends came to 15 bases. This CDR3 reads CASSFGWGAVNEKLFF. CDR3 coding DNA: TGTGCCAGCAGCTTTGGCTGGGGGGCTGTTAATGAAAAACTGTTTTTT.

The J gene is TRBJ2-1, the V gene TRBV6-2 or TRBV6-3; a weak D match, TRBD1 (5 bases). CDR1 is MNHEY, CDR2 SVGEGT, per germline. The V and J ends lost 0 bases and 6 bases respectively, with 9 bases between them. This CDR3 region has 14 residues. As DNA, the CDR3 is TGTGCCAGCAGTTACTCCAGGACAAGCAATGAGCAGTTCTTC. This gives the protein CASSYSRTSNEQFF.

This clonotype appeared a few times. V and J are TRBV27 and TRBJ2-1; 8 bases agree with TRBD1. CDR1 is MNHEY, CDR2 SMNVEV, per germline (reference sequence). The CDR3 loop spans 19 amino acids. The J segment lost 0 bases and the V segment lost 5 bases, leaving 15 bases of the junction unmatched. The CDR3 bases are TGTGCCAGCAGTAACGGACAGGGAGCGGGTTGGAGCTCCTACAATGAGCAGTTCTTC. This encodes CASSNGQGAGWSSYNEQFF.

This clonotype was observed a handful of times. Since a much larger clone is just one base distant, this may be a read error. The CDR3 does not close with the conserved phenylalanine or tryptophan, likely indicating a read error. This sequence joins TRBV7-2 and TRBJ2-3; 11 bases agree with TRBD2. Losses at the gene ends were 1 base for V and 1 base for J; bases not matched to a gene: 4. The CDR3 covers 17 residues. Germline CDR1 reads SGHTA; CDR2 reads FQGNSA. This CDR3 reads CASSLVLAGEGTDTQYS. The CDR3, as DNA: TGTGCCAGCAGCTTAGTACTAGCGGGAGAGGGCACAGATACGCAGTATTCT.

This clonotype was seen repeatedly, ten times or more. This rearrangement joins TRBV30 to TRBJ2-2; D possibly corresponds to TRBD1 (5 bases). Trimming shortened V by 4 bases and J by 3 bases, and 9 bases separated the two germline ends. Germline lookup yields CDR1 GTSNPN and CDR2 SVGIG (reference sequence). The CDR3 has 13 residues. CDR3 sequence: CAWTVRDTGELFF. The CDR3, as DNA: TGTGCCTGGACGGTCAGGGACACCGGGGAGCTGTTTTTT.

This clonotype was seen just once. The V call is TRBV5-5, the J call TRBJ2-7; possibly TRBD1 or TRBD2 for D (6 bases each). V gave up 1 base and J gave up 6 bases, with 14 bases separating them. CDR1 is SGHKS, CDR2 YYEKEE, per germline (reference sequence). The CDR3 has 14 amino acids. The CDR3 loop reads CASSLSSGDTEQYF. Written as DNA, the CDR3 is TGTGCCAGCAGCTTGAGTTCGGGGGACACCGAGCAGTACTTC.